The 22 T cell receptor beta chains below come from one sample, sequenced in a study of blood T cell repertoires in COVID-19. The repertoire was sequenced with immunoSEQ multiplex PCR; TCRdb's copy has only in-frame clones and lacks some. In the table there are roughly 70,000 clones, 75% to 95% of which are singletons. Input material: peripheral blood. These receptors all stem from a woman in her sixties with active COVID-19.

The J gene is TRBJ2-3, the V gene TRBV21-1; the D call TRBD2 from the table was never checked on the DNA. TRBV21-1 is flagged as a pseudogene. The CDR3 spans 18 residues. The CDR3 sequence: CASSKRQRLARRVDTQYF. CDR3 in DNA: TGTGCCAGCAGCAAAAGACAACGACTAGCACGGAGGGTAGATACGCAGTATTTT.

J is TRBJ1-5 and V is TRBV27, with 7 bases that match TRBD1. After removal of 5 bases from V and 4 bases from J, the junction contained 2 bases not matched to a gene. CDR1 is MNHEY and CDR2 is SMNVEV in the germline V gene (reference sequence). The CDR3 has 13 amino acids. CDR3 bases: TGTGCCAGCAGTCCAGGGGGGAATCAGCCCCAGCATTTT. This translates into CASSPGGNQPQHF.

This chain uses TRBV5-5 with TRBJ2-3; D is unclear. V lost 4 bases and J 10 bases, leaving 16 bases between the germline ends. The CDR3 has 13 amino acids. Germline V gives CDR1 SGHKS, CDR2 YYEKEE (reference sequence). The CDR3 loop is CASSVGPPDAQYF. The CDR3 nucleotides read TGTGCCAGCAGCGTTGGCCCGCCCGATGCGCAGTATTTT.

V is TRBV5-6 and J is TRBJ2-3; no clear D gene. The germline V gene has CDR1 SGHDT and CDR2 YYEEEE. Trimming took off 1 base at V and 7 bases at J, with 4 bases between the two ends. The CDR3 contains 11 residues. CDR3: CASSLFNTQYF. DNA of the CDR3: TGTGCCAGCAGCTTGTTCAATACGCAGTATTTT.

The CDR3 here is CASSYDRGLRIGGYTF. Here the CDR3 DNA reads TGTGCCAGCAGTTACGATCGGGGTCTTCGGATTGGTGGCTACACCTTC. This chain connects TRBV6-5 to TRBJ1-2, with D hard to call. Deletions cut 2 bases from V and 7 bases from J, with 20 bases between. The germline CDR1 and CDR2 sequences are MNHEY and SVGAGI. CDR3 size: 16 residues.

V gene TRBV4-2 combines with J gene TRBJ1-4, with 9 bases matching TRBD1. Per germline, CDR1 LGHNA and CDR2 YNFKEQ. V lost 1 base and J lost 2; bases outside the gene matches: 5. The CDR3 covers 17 residues. DNA for the CDR3: TGTGCCAGCAGCCAAGCAAACAGGGGGCGCACTAATGAAAAACTGTTTTTT. This codes for CASSQANRGRTNEKLFF.

This sequence joins TRBV6-5 and TRBJ1-2, with TRBD1 matching over 9 bases. Looked up from germline, CDR1 is MNHEY and CDR2 is SVGAGI. There are 15 residues in the CDR3. Losses at the gene ends were 6 bases for V and 5 bases for J; bases not matched to a gene: 10. CDR3 DNA sequence: TGTGCCAGCAGGGGGACAGGGCAGGAGGGATATGGCTACACCTTC. Protein sequence: CASRGTGQEGYGYTF.

The chain employs TRBV18 and TRBJ2-3; 8 nucleotides align to TRBD2. V was pared by 4 bases and J by 2 bases, with 8 bases of the junction left unmatched. Germline lookup yields CDR1 KGHSH and CDR2 LQKENI. CDR3 length: 16 amino acids. CDR3 loop: CASSLAGSGITDTQYF. The CDR3 DNA sequence: TGTGCCAGCTCACTCGCGGGTAGCGGGATCACAGATACGCAGTATTTT.

In DNA form, the CDR3 reads TGTGCCAGTAGTTCGTTACAGGGCGATGAGCAGTTCTTC. This encodes CASSSLQGDEQFF. V is TRBV19 and J is TRBJ2-1, with D maybe TRBD1 (6 bases). The CDR3 loop spans 13 amino acids. Germline CDR1 LNHDA, CDR2 SQIVND (reference sequence). Trimming stripped 5 bases from V and 8 bases from J, with 13 bases between.

The chain joins TRBV19 to TRBJ2-7; D call uncertain. Trimming pared 0 bases from V and 1 base from J, leaving 7 bases between. The V gene's germline CDR1 is LNHDA and CDR2 SQIVND (reference sequence). The CDR3 totals 14 residues. CDR3 DNA: TGTGCCAGTAGTATAGAATCCGCGTCCTACGAGCAGTACTTC. Translated, it gives CASSIESASYEQYF.

The chain has TRBV9 and TRBJ1-5; TRBD1 matches 10 bases. J lost 8 bases, V lost 4 bases, and 9 bases had no gene match. Germline CDR1 reads SGDLS; CDR2 reads YYNGEE. The CDR3 sequence is 15 residues long. The CDR3 loop reads CASSLGQGVGEPQHF. The CDR3 DNA is TGTGCCAGCAGCCTTGGACAGGGGGTGGGGGAGCCCCAGCATTTT.

This sequence joins TRBV4-1 and TRBJ1-3; 7 bases fit TRBD1. From germline, CDR1 is MGHRA and CDR2 YSYEKL. This CDR3 contains 19 residues. J gave up 1 base and V 5 bases, and 17 bases lay outside the gene matches. Here the CDR3 DNA reads TGCGCCAGCAGCGATAGAGCGTGGTCAGGGGGTTCTTCTGGAAACACCATATATTTT. Its translation: CASSDRAWSGGSSGNTIYF.

The V call is TRBV14, the J call TRBJ2-3, with D possibly being TRBD1 (6 bases). Trimming removed 4 bases at V and 0 bases at J, with 11 bases between. In germline, CDR1 is SGHDN, CDR2 FVKESK. The CDR3 is 15 amino acids. The DNA of the CDR3 is TGTGCCAGCAGCCTGCGGACAGTAAGCACAGATACGCAGTATTTT. Protein product: CASSLRTVSTDTQYF. The full variable domain, with the rest looked up from reference TRBV14 and TRBJ2-3, is EAGVTQFPSHSVIEKGQTVTLRCDPISGHDNLYWYRRVMGKEIKFLLHFVKESKQDESGMPNNRFLAERTGGTYSTLKVQPAELEDSGVYFCASSLRTVSTDTQYFGPGTRLTVL.

This clone came up once. V is TRBV2 and J is TRBJ2-6; 7 bases match TRBD1. CDR3 length: 18 amino acids. The J segment lost 1 base and the V segment lost 6 bases, leaving 12 bases of the junction unmatched. Germline V gene sequence: CDR1 SNHLY, CDR2 FYNNEI. CDR3 amino acids: CASSLRQGRRSGANVLTF. CDR3 nucleotides: TGTGCCAGCAGCCTCCGACAGGGACGACGATCTGGGGCCAACGTCCTGACTTTC. Using reference TRBV2 and TRBJ2-6 for the parts outside the CDR3, the full variable domain is EPEVTQTPSHQVTQMGQEVILRCVPISNHLYFYWYRQILGQKVEFLVSFYNNEISEKSEIFDDQFSVERPDGSNFTLKIRSTKLEDSAMYFCASSLRQGRRSGANVLTFGAGSRLTVL.

The V call is TRBV15, the J call TRBJ2-7; D remains unclear. The V gene lost 0 bases and the J gene lost 4 bases, with 13 bases spanning the gap. The CDR3 is made up of 15 amino acids. Germline CDR1 LNHNV, CDR2 YYDKDF (reference sequence). The CDR3 DNA is TGTGCCACCAGCAGAGAGCCCCCTATGTCGTACGAGCAGTACTTC. Protein sequence: CATSREPPMSYEQYF.

Concerning this clone: Germline and junction disagree at one end, which may indicate a read error. The chain combines TRBV12-3 or TRBV12-4 with TRBJ2-7, with D perhaps TRBD1 (5 bases). This CDR3 spans 13 amino acids. The CDR3 nucleotides are TGTGCCAGCAGCCCCTTCCCCCGCAGGGTAATTCACTTC. This sequence encodes CASSPFPRRVIHF.

J is TRBJ2-7 and V is TRBV28; D gene unclear. The germline CDR1 and CDR2 sequences are MDHEN and SYDVKM. The CDR3 runs 12 residues. V lost 1 base, J lost 5 bases, and 6 bases lay in between. CDR3 coding DNA: TGTGCCAGCAGTTTATTTACGGACGAGCAGTACTTC. Amino acids: CASSLFTDEQYF. The whole variable domain, filled in from reference TRBV28 and TRBJ2-7, reads DVKVTQSSRYLVKRTGEKVFLECVQDMDHENMFWYRQDPGLGLRLIYFSYDVKMKEKGDIPEGYSVSREKKERFSLILESASTNQTSMYLCASSLFTDEQYFGPGTRLTVT.

As to this clone: One end of the junction fails to match germline, which may point to a read error. CDR3 protein: CASSLDTGFLDTQYF. The CDR3 DNA is TGTGCCAGCAGTTTGGATACAGGGTTCCTGGATACGCAGTATTTT. This chain uses TRBV5-4 with TRBJ2-3; a possible D gene is TRBD1 (6 bases). The length of the CDR3 is 15 residues. Germline V gene sequence: CDR1 SGHNT, CDR2 YYREEE (reference sequence).

In its sample, this clone was seen once. The chain combines TRBV27 with TRBJ2-1; 11 bases match TRBD2. The CDR3 extends over 13 amino acids. V was pared by 6 bases and J by 10 bases, with 5 bases of the junction left unmatched. Germline-derived CDR1 and CDR2 are MNHEY and SMNVEV (reference sequence). The CDR3 coding sequence is TGTGCCAGCAGACTAGCGGGAGTCAAAGAGCAGTTCTTC. It is translated as CASRLAGVKEQFF.

V usage is TRBV5-1 and J usage is TRBJ2-1; D remains ambiguous. The germline V and J ends were trimmed by 5 bases and 5 bases, with 14 bases remaining between them. CDR3 length: 14 residues. Germline V gene data show CDR1 as SGHRS and CDR2 as YFSETQ. In nucleotides, the CDR3 is TGCGCCAGCAGGGCAGGAATTCTTGACAATGAGCAGTTCTTC. It is translated as CASRAGILDNEQFF.

CDR3: CASSPAYEQYF. The CDR3 nucleotides are TGTGCCAGCTCACCCGCCTACGAGCAGTACTTC. This chain links TRBV18 with TRBJ2-7; D ambiguous. Germline CDR1 and CDR2: KGHSH and LQKENI. V lost 3 bases and J lost 2, with 2 bases in between. This CDR3 contains 11 residues. The variable domain in full, completed from reference TRBV18 and TRBJ2-7, reads NAGVMQNPRHLVRRRGQEARLRCSPMKGHSHVYWYRQLPEEGLKFMVYLQKENIIDESGMPKERFSAEFPKEGPSILRIQQVVRGDSAAYFCASSPAYEQYFGPGTRLTVT.

The chain carries TRBV4-2 and TRBJ1-5; D is perhaps TRBD1 (5 bases). Trimming cost V 0 bases and J 0 bases, with 12 bases left between them. The CDR3 covers 17 residues. From germline, CDR1 is LGHNA and CDR2 YNFKEQ. The CDR3 region has the DNA TGTGCCAGCAGCCAAGAATTCCCAGGGAATAGCAATCAGCCCCAGCATTTT. Translated: CASSQEFPGNSNQPQHF.